The clone carrying this T cell receptor beta chain was seen many times. The antigen is undetermined. The source of the sample is a study of blood T cells in healthy people across ages. Study-wide background: Per two T cells, about one barcoded beta molecule was captured through template switching.

Together with a sample-barcoded 5' primer, a J-beta primer mix was included in a second PCR lasting about 6 to 11 cycles. MiXCR, run by TCRdb on the 5' RACE reads, gives a single entry per CDR3 protein. The sample yields hundreds of thousands of distinct CDR3 sequences, about 30% seen once. Study-level points and caveats: Older age went with lower TCR beta diversity per million T cells, in a roughly linear way. Diversity figures derived from one million T cells were judged to underestimate the true value. It was found that TCR beta diversity correlated strongly with the percentage of naive T cells.

The sample consisted of blood. The receptor was derived from a woman of 80 years or more in good health.

The CDR3 coding sequence is TGTGCCAGCAGCTCAGGGATATCCTACGAGCAGTACTTC. It translates to CASSSGISYEQYF. The V and J genes are TRBV6-1 and TRBJ2-7; a weak D match, TRBD1 (5 bases). Germline CDR1 and CDR2: MNHNS and SASEGT. The CDR3 runs to 13 residues. V was shortened by 6 bases and J by 1 base, with 10 bases between the two germline ends.